This passage covers 28 T cell receptor beta chains from one sample sequenced in a study of T cells in Graves' hyperthyroidism and ophthalmopathy. The TCR beta CDR3 regions underwent amplification using RNA transcripts as the source. RT-PCR in the first round (using the HTBI primer set) targeted the TCR CDR3. TCRdb reprocessed the multiplex PCR reads with MiXCR, giving one entry per CDR3 protein. The top ten hold 3% to 4.5% of the sample, which has about 620,000 distinct CDR3 sequences, around 15% seen once. The sample consisted of blood. The receptors shown here come from a woman aged 30 to 39 with Graves' hyperthyroidism.

This clonotype was observed a few times. The CDR3 coding sequence is TGCGCCAGCAGCCAAGCCCGTTTGGGGGTGGGTGAGCAGTACTTC. Protein sequence: CASSQARLGVGEQYF. The chain joins TRBV4-1 to TRBJ2-7; D is possibly TRBD1 or TRBD2 (5 bases each). Germline CDR1 reads MGHRA; CDR2 reads YSYEKL. V lost 1 base and J lost 7, with 17 bases in between. This CDR3 contains 15 residues.

This clonotype was seen repeatedly, ten times or more. The rearrangement uses TRBV7-2 and TRBJ2-5; D is undetermined. Germline V gene data show CDR1 as SGHTA and CDR2 as FQGNSA. The CDR3 spans 12 residues. Trimming removed 7 bases at V and 1 base at J, with 7 bases between. Here the CDR3 reads CASKVGQETQYF. DNA for the CDR3: TGTGCCAGCAAGGTTGGCCAAGAGACCCAGTACTTC.

This sequence joins TRBV9 and TRBJ2-3; 10 bases fit TRBD2. Germline V gene lookup returns CDR1 SGDLS and CDR2 YYNGEE. This CDR3 is built from 16 residues. V lost 2 bases and J lost 5; bases outside the gene matches: 8. The CDR3 here is CASSVLAGATIDTQYF. CDR3 sequence (DNA): TGTGCCAGCAGCGTGCTAGCGGGAGCAACCATAGATACGCAGTATTTT.

This clonotype was picked up a small number of times. The V and J genes are TRBV2 and TRBJ2-7, with D possibly TRBD1 on 6 matching bases. Trimming removed 8 bases from V and 5 bases from J, with 10 bases in between. This CDR3 contains 11 residues. Germline V gene sequence: CDR1 SNHLY, CDR2 FYNNEI. In DNA, the CDR3 is TGTGCCAGCGATTACAGGGACGAGCAGTACTTC. Translating gives CASDYRDEQYF.

This clonotype was counted many times. This chain uses TRBV5-1 with TRBJ1-1, with no clear D. V dropped 2 bases and J dropped 6 bases, with 8 bases sitting between them. Germline CDR1 reads SGHRS; CDR2 reads YFSETQ. The CDR3 extends over 12 amino acids. CDR3 sequence (DNA): TGCGCCAGCAGCTTAACTACAGCTGAAGCTTTCTTT. Translation: CASSLTTAEAFF.

This clonotype was picked up many times. This chain joins TRBV2 and TRBJ1-3, with D perhaps matching TRBD1 (5 bases). Trimming took off 4 bases at V and 9 bases at J, with 13 bases between the two ends. Germline-derived CDR1 and CDR2 are SNHLY and FYNNEI. CDR3 length: 13 amino acids. CDR3 DNA sequence: TGTGCCAGCAGTGTGGGGGGGGACGGCACCATATATTTT. It yields the protein CASSVGGDGTIYF. Combining the CDR3 with reference TRBV2 and TRBJ1-3 gives the whole variable domain EPEVTQTPSHQVTQMGQEVILRCVPISNHLYFYWYRQILGQKVEFLVSFYNNEISEKSEIFDDQFSVERPDGSNFTLKIRSTKLEDSAMYFCASSVGGDGTIYFGEGSWLTVV.

This clonotype came up many times. The chain carries TRBV20-1 and TRBJ2-1; TRBD2 might be the D (5 bases). The CDR3 is 13 amino acids. Per the germline V gene, CDR1 is DFQATT and CDR2 is SNEGSKA (reference sequence). Trimming stripped 0 bases from V and 7 bases from J, with 10 bases between. The CDR3 sequence is CSARDPSGNEQFF. DNA of the CDR3: TGCAGTGCTAGAGATCCGTCGGGGAATGAGCAGTTCTTC.

In this sample, this clonotype turned up many times. This chain links TRBV28 with TRBJ2-7, with D possibly matching TRBD1 (6 bases). This CDR3 is 16 amino acids long. V was trimmed by 5 bases and J by 2 bases, leaving 19 bases between them. Germline-derived CDR1 and CDR2 are MDHEN and SYDVKM. The CDR3 region is CASSPYSGTSTYEQYF. The DNA of the CDR3 is TGTGCCAGCAGTCCCTATTCCGGGACATCTACCTACGAGCAGTACTTC.

This clonotype was counted only a few times. Given a much more abundant clone one base away, this may be a read error. The conserved closing phenylalanine or tryptophan is absent in this CDR3, likely reflecting a read error. This chain links TRBV11-1 with TRBJ2-4; unclear D gene. Deletions cut 5 bases from V and 2 bases from J, with 7 bases between. This CDR3 is built from 13 residues. Per the germline V gene, CDR1 is SGHAT and CDR2 is FQDESV (reference sequence). The CDR3 region has the DNA TGTGCCAGCAGCCAAAGAACCAAAAACATTCAGTACCTC. It specifies CASSQRTKNIQYL.

This clonotype has a handful of counts. The chain links TRBV7-9 to TRBJ1-4; D is undetermined. The CDR3 totals 14 residues. V was trimmed by 4 bases and J by 5 bases, leaving 11 bases between them. Germline-derived CDR1 and CDR2 are SEHNR and FQNEAQ (reference sequence). The CDR3 loop reads CASSWTGMNEKLFF. In nucleotides, the CDR3 is TGTGCCAGCAGCTGGACGGGAATGAATGAAAAACTGTTTTTT.

This clonotype has only a few counts. Compared with germline, one end of the junction differs, possibly owing to a read error. The rearrangement joins TRBV2 to TRBJ1-2; the D gene is possibly TRBD1 (5 bases). The CDR3 runs to 16 residues. The germline V gene has CDR1 SNHLY and CDR2 FYNNEI. DNA of the CDR3: TGTGCCAGCGGTGAACGGGGCAGTAACAGTATTTATGGCTACACCTTC. Translated, it gives CASGERGSNSIYGYTF.

A few counts support this clonotype. This chain uses TRBV4-1 with TRBJ2-3, with 10 bases fitting TRBD2. V lost 1 base, J lost 1 base, and 14 bases stayed unmatched. The V gene's germline CDR1 is MGHRA and CDR2 YSYEKL. The CDR3 sequence is 20 residues long. CDR3 nucleotides: TGCGCCAGCAGCCAAGGATCCATTAGCGGGAGGAGGTTGGGCACAGATACGCAGTATTTT. Amino acids: CASSQGSISGRRLGTDTQYF.

This chain joins TRBV15 and TRBJ2-2; the D is unclear. Germline CDR1 and CDR2: LNHNV and YYDKDF (reference sequence). The CDR3 is 15 amino acids. V lost 3 bases to trimming and J lost 4 bases, with 12 bases between them. CDR3 DNA sequence: TGTGCCACCAGCAGCCCGACATTGCCCACCGGGGAGCTGTTTTTT. It yields the protein CATSSPTLPTGELFF.

The chain employs TRBV11-2 and TRBJ1-2; D is perhaps TRBD1 (5 bases). Per the germline V gene, CDR1 is SGHAT and CDR2 is FQNNGV. V lost 9 bases and J 3 bases, leaving 11 bases between the germline ends. The CDR3 runs to 12 residues. Here the CDR3 DNA reads TGTGCCAGTAGTATGACAGACTATGGCTACACCTTC. Translated, it gives CASSMTDYGYTF.

The chain links TRBV24-1 to TRBJ1-5; D gene ambiguous. The CDR3 extends over 13 amino acids. Trimming stripped 3 bases from V and 6 bases from J, with 8 bases between. Germline values: CDR1 KGHDR, CDR2 SFDVKD. CDR3 nucleotide sequence: TGTGCCACCAGTGATACGGGAATTCAGCCCCAGCATTTT. This translates into CATSDTGIQPQHF.

The gene calls are TRBV4-1 and TRBJ2-3, with D perhaps assigned TRBD1 or TRBD2 (5 bases each). V was trimmed by 0 bases and J by 10 bases, leaving 11 bases between them. The CDR3 consists of 13 residues. Germline V CDR1 and CDR2: MGHRA, YSYEKL. CDR3 protein: CASSQDLGVAQYF. CDR3 coding DNA: TGCGCCAGCAGCCAAGATTTGGGGGTCGCGCAGTATTTT.

The genes are TRBV6-5 and TRBJ2-5; 9 nucleotides align to TRBD2. The V segment lost 2 bases and the J segment 2 bases; nucleotides outside the gene matches: 15. The CDR3 length is 19 residues. Per germline, CDR1 MNHEY and CDR2 SVGAGI. CDR3 residues: CASSYPPTLAGLLQETQYF. CDR3 in DNA: TGTGCCAGCAGTTACCCCCCGACCCTAGCGGGACTGTTACAAGAGACCCAGTACTTC.

This clonotype was seen repeatedly, ten times or more. This chain links TRBV30 with TRBJ1-1; D is unresolved. There are 13 residues in the CDR3. V shed 3 bases and J shed 0 bases, with 8 bases lying between them. Per the germline V gene, CDR1 is GTSNPN and CDR2 is SVGIG (reference sequence). The DNA for the CDR3 is TGTGCCTGGAGACCGATCCTGAACACTGAAGCTTTCTTT. Translation: CAWRPILNTEAFF. Supplemented by reference TRBV30 and TRBJ1-1, the full variable domain reads SQTIHQWPATLVQPVGSPLSLECTVEGTSNPNLYWYRQAAGRGLQLLFYSVGIGQISSEVPQNLSASRPQDRQFILSSKKLLLSDSGFYLCAWRPILNTEAFFGQGTRLTVV.

The sample holds a few counts of this clonotype. This chain connects TRBV29-1 to TRBJ1-1; D perhaps matches TRBD1 (6 bases). The CDR3 consists of 15 residues. V was cut by 1 base and J by 7 bases, with 19 bases left in between. Germline V lookup: CDR1 SQVTM, CDR2 ANQGSEA. CDR3 region: CSVEVGPTGIGEAFF. For the CDR3, the DNA is TGCAGCGTTGAAGTGGGCCCAACAGGGATCGGTGAAGCTTTCTTT.

This clonotype showed up many times. The chain joins TRBV11-2 to TRBJ1-5; D might be TRBD1 (5 bases). This CDR3 is 13 amino acids long. Germline CDR1 reads SGHAT; CDR2 reads FQNNGV. V was shortened by 0 bases and J by 7 bases, with 7 bases between the two germline ends. The CDR3 protein is CASSLDWGQPQHF. In DNA, the CDR3 is TGTGCCAGCAGCTTAGATTGGGGGCAGCCCCAGCATTTT.

CDR3 sequence: CSATREGIAVYGYTF. DNA for the CDR3: TGCAGTGCTACGCGGGAAGGTATAGCTGTGTATGGCTACACCTTC. This chain uses TRBV20-1 with TRBJ1-2; D is unclear. V lost 4 bases, J lost 5 bases, and 20 bases lay in between. Germline V gives CDR1 DFQATT, CDR2 SNEGSKA (reference sequence). This CDR3 region has 15 residues.

V and J are TRBV7-9 and TRBJ1-6, with a tentative D call TRBD1 (5 bases). Trimming shortened V by 0 bases and J by 10 bases, and 7 bases separated the two germline ends. The CDR3 extends over 13 amino acids. Germline V CDR1 and CDR2: SEHNR, FQNEAQ (reference sequence). CDR3: CASSLAGESPLHF. Written as DNA, the CDR3 is TGTGCCAGCAGCTTAGCAGGGGAATCACCCCTCCACTTT.

There are a few counts of this clonotype. The chain combines TRBV5-1 with TRBJ2-5, with TRBD1 matching over 9 bases. The CDR3 consists of 16 residues. Trimming at V came to 2 bases and at J to 1 base, leaving 6 bases not matched to a gene. Germline CDR1 and CDR2: SGHRS and YFSETQ. Here the CDR3 reads CASSLTGQGPQETQYF. For the CDR3, the DNA is TGCGCCAGCAGCTTAACTGGACAGGGGCCCCAAGAGACCCAGTACTTC. Full variable domain (outside the CDR3, taken from reference TRBV5-1 and TRBJ2-5): KAGVTQTPRYLIKTRGQQVTLSCSPISGHRSVSWYQQTPGQGLQFLFEYFSETQRNKGNFPGRFSGRQFSNSRSEMNVSTLELGDSALYLCASSLTGQGPQETQYFGPGTRLLVL.

In its sample, this clonotype was seen a few times. V usage is TRBV20-1 and J usage is TRBJ2-1; D is perhaps TRBD2 (6 bases). Trimming left V 5 bases short and J 14 bases short, with 19 bases between. This CDR3 region has 12 residues. Germline V gene data show CDR1 as DFQATT and CDR2 as SNEGSKA (reference sequence). Written as DNA, the CDR3 is TGCAGTGCTTATCAAGGAGGGGAGGTTGAGTTCTTC. This codes for CSAYQGGEVEFF.

For this clonotype: Since a much larger clone is just one base distant, this may be a read error. The gene calls are TRBV28 and TRBJ2-7; D is unclear. CDR3 size: 13 residues. CDR1 is MDHEN, CDR2 SYDVKM, per germline. In DNA form, the CDR3 reads TGTGTCAGCAGACCATCAACTGTCTACGAGCAGTACTTC. This gives the protein CVSRPSTVYEQYF.

In the case of this clonotype: An end of the junction does not agree with germline; a read error may underlie this. The V gene is TRBV24-1, the J gene TRBJ1-5; D ambiguous. CDR3 length equals 15 residues. CDR1 is KGHDR, CDR2 SFDVKD, per germline. The CDR3 nucleotides read TGTGCCGCCAGTGAGGTTGGACCGCTCAATCAGCCCCAGCATTTT. Amino acid sequence: CAASEVGPLNQPQHF.

This clonotype was observed a few times. This chain uses TRBV5-1 with TRBJ2-5, with TRBD2 as a possible D gene (6 bases). The ends were cut back, 0 bases at V and 4 bases at J, with 19 bases in the middle. Germline assignment: CDR1 SGHRS and CDR2 YFSETQ. The CDR3 loop spans 17 amino acids. The CDR3 protein is CASSLVVSGDEIETQYF. DNA of the CDR3: TGCGCCAGCAGCTTGGTGGTGTCGGGGGACGAAATAGAGACCCAGTACTTC.

This clonotype was counted only a few times. The CDR3 sequence: CAISERSAQAPDTQYF. As DNA, the CDR3 is TGTGCCATCAGTGAGAGATCTGCCCAGGCTCCAGATACGCAGTATTTT. The chain combines TRBV10-3 with TRBJ2-3; D call uncertain. The germline V and J ends were trimmed by 2 bases and 4 bases, with 16 bases remaining between them. The V gene's germline CDR1 is ENHRY and CDR2 SYGVKD. The CDR3 totals 16 residues.